What follows are 16 T cell receptor beta chains derived from one specimen sequenced in a study of T cells in localized non-small cell lung cancer. Assay used: immunoSEQ multiplex PCR; TCRdb lists only in-frame clones, some missing. Of under 35,000 clones listed, over 75% are singletons. The sequencing here drew on peripheral blood, taken before any cancer treatment. These receptors originate from a male donor aged 60 or over with stage III squamous cell lung carcinoma.

This chain uses TRBV7-2 with TRBJ2-5, with D uncertain. Trimming stripped 2 bases from V and 1 base from J, with 5 bases between. Germline V lookup: CDR1 SGHTA, CDR2 FQGNSA. The CDR3 is 13 residues long. CDR3 in DNA: TGTGCCAGCAGCTTATTGGTCCAAGAGACCCAGTACTTC. It yields the protein CASSLLVQETQYF.

This clone was recorded only once. V gene TRBV6-6 combines with J gene TRBJ1-5, with TRBD1 identical over 10 bases. The length of the CDR3 is 14 residues. Germline-derived CDR1 and CDR2 are MNHNY and SVGAGI (reference sequence). J gave up 5 bases and V 4 bases, and 2 bases lay outside the gene matches. The CDR3 DNA follows: TGTGCCAGCAGTTGGACAGGGGGGGATCAGCCCCAGCATTTT. It encodes CASSWTGGDQPQHF.

This chain uses TRBV18 with TRBJ1-2; D possibly corresponds to TRBD1 (6 bases). Trimming shortened V by 2 bases and J by 6 bases, and 16 bases separated the two germline ends. Per the germline V gene, CDR1 is KGHSH and CDR2 is LQKENI. The CDR3 has 15 residues. The CDR3 region has the DNA TGTGCCAGCTCACCAACCCAGGGGATCAATAATGGCTACACCTTC. Its translation: CASSPTQGINNGYTF.

By frequency in the sample, this clone is medium-sized (0.01 to 0.1%). The chain carries TRBV4-1 and TRBJ2-1, with D possibly being TRBD1 (6 bases). The CDR3 runs 13 residues. Germline assignment: CDR1 MGHRA and CDR2 YSYEKL. Deletions cut 1 base from V and 7 bases from J, with 8 bases between. CDR3 region: CASSQVQGNEQFF. CDR3 nucleotides: TGCGCCAGCAGCCAAGTACAGGGAAATGAGCAGTTCTTC.

J is TRBJ1-1 and V is TRBV27, with D maybe TRBD1 (6 bases). Trimming left V 6 bases short and J 3 bases short, with 17 bases between. The CDR3 contains 15 residues. CDR1 and CDR2 from the germline V gene are MNHEY and SMNVEV (reference sequence). CDR3 in DNA: TGTGCCAGCAGCTTAAACTGGGGGGCGGACACTGAAGCTTTCTTT. Its translation is CASSLNWGADTEAFF.

The V and J genes are TRBV18 and TRBJ2-7, with D possibly matching TRBD2 (6 bases). Trimming removed 3 bases at V and 1 base at J, with 16 bases between. The germline V gene encodes CDR1 KGHSH and CDR2 LQKENI. This CDR3 has 16 residues. Written as DNA, the CDR3 is TGTGCCAGCTCACCGTCGAGCGGCGGAGGGTCCTACGAGCAGTACTTC. Encoded protein: CASSPSSGGGSYEQYF.

The V gene is TRBV7-8, the J gene TRBJ1-4; D unresolved. This CDR3 is built from 15 residues. Germline CDR1 reads SGHVS; CDR2 reads FQNEAQ. Trimming took off 1 base at V and 8 bases at J, with 14 bases between the two ends. The DNA for the CDR3 is TGTGCCAGCAGCTTAGGGTGGCAGGCGGGAGAAAAACTGTTTTTT. This gives the protein CASSLGWQAGEKLFF. Full variable domain (rest looked up from reference TRBV7-8 and TRBJ1-4): GAGVSQSPRYKVAKRGQDVALRCDPISGHVSLFWYQQALGQGPEFLTYFQNEAQLDKSGLPSDRFFAERPEGSVSTLKIQRTQQEDSAVYLCASSLGWQAGEKLFFGSGTQLSVL.

V gene TRBV7-2 combines with J gene TRBJ2-5, with 8 nucleotides matching TRBD1. The length of the CDR3 is 13 residues. From germline, CDR1 is SGHTA and CDR2 FQGNSA. V was pared by 5 bases and J by 5 bases, with 4 bases of the junction left unmatched. The CDR3 sequence is CASSPDRGETQYF. The CDR3 bases are TGTGCCAGCAGCCCCGACAGGGGTGAGACCCAGTACTTC.

The gene calls are TRBV9 and TRBJ2-3, with TRBD2 matching over 14 bases. This CDR3 region has 16 residues. Germline values: CDR1 SGDLS, CDR2 YYNGEE. V lost 3 bases, J lost 3 bases, and 3 bases stayed unmatched. CDR3 sequence (DNA): TGTGCCAGCAGCGCCGGGACTAGCGGGAGTACAGATACGCAGTATTTT. Its protein is CASSAGTSGSTDTQYF.

The chain couples TRBV4-3 to TRBJ2-5; the D gene is possibly TRBD2 (6 bases). The germline V and J ends were trimmed by 1 base and 4 bases, with 10 bases remaining between them. The CDR3 contains 14 residues. Germline CDR1 reads LGHNA; CDR2 reads YSLEER. The CDR3 spells CASSQVVGGETQYF. DNA of the CDR3: TGCGCCAGCAGCCAAGTTGTGGGAGGAGAGACCCAGTACTTC.

This chain uses TRBV6-5 with TRBJ1-1; D is possibly TRBD1 (5 bases). Germline CDR1 is MNHEY and CDR2 is SVGAGI. The ends were cut back, 5 bases at V and 4 bases at J, with 17 bases in the middle. This CDR3 region has 15 residues. Here the CDR3 reads CASSNFGAQGTEAFF. The CDR3 DNA is TGTGCCAGCAGTAATTTTGGGGCCCAGGGCACTGAAGCTTTCTTT.

The chain recombines TRBV19 with TRBJ2-5, with a weak D call TRBD1 (7 bases). Trimming removed 5 bases from V and 0 bases from J, with 16 bases in between. Germline CDR1 reads LNHDA; CDR2 reads SQIVND (reference sequence). The CDR3 spans 16 residues. CDR3 in amino acids: CASSSSGRGDQETQYF. The CDR3 nucleotides read TGTGCCAGTAGTTCCTCGGGCAGGGGGGACCAAGAGACCCAGTACTTC.

The rearrangement links TRBV11-2 to TRBJ2-7, with unresolved D. CDR1 SGHAT and CDR2 FQNNGV come from the germline V gene. V lost 9 bases, J lost 1 base, and 16 bases lay in between. The CDR3 extends over 14 amino acids. The CDR3 DNA reads as TGTGCCAGTTTGAGCAGCCAAATATCCTACGAGCAGTACTTC. The encoded protein is CASLSSQISYEQYF.

This rearrangement joins TRBV28 to TRBJ1-2, with 8 bases fitting TRBD1. With 10 bases clipped from V and 7 bases from J, the junction kept 5 bases outside the gene matches. This CDR3 spans 11 amino acids. CDR1 is MDHEN, CDR2 SYDVKM, per germline. The CDR3 loop reads CAIDRGRGYTF. The CDR3 bases are TGTGCCATAGACAGGGGCCGTGGCTACACCTTC.

V and J are TRBV27 and TRBJ2-7; 9 bases match TRBD1. There are 18 residues in the CDR3. In germline, CDR1 is MNHEY, CDR2 SMNVEV (reference sequence). Germline trimming cut 0 bases from V and 2 bases from J; bases unmatched to any gene: 11. CDR3 residues: CASSLSTHRGHTPYEQYF. CDR3 in DNA: TGTGCCAGCAGTTTATCAACCCACAGGGGGCATACCCCCTACGAGCAGTACTTC.

The rearrangement joins TRBV5-8 to TRBJ2-7; D is possibly TRBD1 (6 bases). The CDR3 has 14 amino acids. From germline, CDR1 is SGHTS and CDR2 YDEGEE. The V and J ends lost 4 bases and 7 bases respectively, with 18 bases between them. CDR3 region: CASSPGQFLGEQYF. The DNA for the CDR3 is TGTGCCAGCAGCCCCGGACAGTTCCTAGGGGAGCAGTACTTC.